These 21 T cell receptor beta chains originate from one sample sequenced in a study of T cell repertoires in cytomegalovirus infection. TCRdb re-called the reads through MiXCR, storing one row per CDR3 protein. Altogether some 120,000 distinct CDR3 sequences are present, 9.5% to 13% being singletons, with the ten largest covering about 32%. No antigen has been assigned to these receptors. The specimen sequenced was PBMCs, sequenced either directly or after in vitro stimulation (not recorded which). The receptors were sampled from a human donor in good health (CMV status not recorded). Some clones in this sample may be carry-over from other donors' samples.

Concerning this clonotype: This may stem from a read error, because a much larger clone lies one nucleotide away. The chain joins TRBV27 to TRBJ2-5, with D uncertain. CDR1 and CDR2 from the germline V gene are MNHEY and SMNVEV (reference sequence). V was cut by 6 bases and J by 5 bases, with 10 bases left in between. This CDR3 comprises 12 residues. The CDR3 protein is CASSPNWETQYF. In DNA form, the CDR3 reads TGTGCCAGCAGCCCTAATTGGGAGACCCAGTACTTC.

This clonotype was seen repeatedly, ten times or more. The DNA of the CDR3 is TGTGCCAGCAGCTTAGTCTCGCGGGGGGCTGCCTATGGCTACACCTTC. Translating it yields CASSLVSRGAAYGYTF. The chain combines TRBV7-8 with TRBJ1-2, with TRBD1 as a possible D gene (6 bases). The CDR3 is made up of 16 amino acids. The V gene's germline CDR1 is SGHVS and CDR2 FQNEAQ. The germline V and J ends were trimmed by 1 base and 4 bases, with 16 bases remaining between them.

This clonotype was recorded many times. The CDR3 nucleotides are TGTGCCAGCAGCTCGCTCCAGATGTCCTACAATGAGCAGTTCTTC. This translates into CASSSLQMSYNEQFF. V usage is TRBV7-2 and J usage is TRBJ2-1; unclear D gene. V gave up 4 bases and J gave up 1 base, with 11 bases separating them. The CDR3 has 15 residues. Germline values: CDR1 SGHTA, CDR2 FQGNSA.

Ten or more counts support this clonotype. The V gene is TRBV7-8, the J gene TRBJ2-5; no definite D call. V was shortened by 5 bases and J by 4 bases, with 17 bases between the two germline ends. Germline V gene lookup returns CDR1 SGHVS and CDR2 FQNEAQ. CDR3 length: 15 amino acids. DNA of the CDR3: TGTGCCAGCAGCCCCAGCGTCCGCGAGATAGAGACCCAGTACTTC. Translation gives CASSPSVREIETQYF.

This clonotype was detected a few times. The chain is built from TRBV4-1 and TRBJ2-1; D unclear. Germline assignment: CDR1 MGHRA and CDR2 YSYEKL. CDR3 length equals 13 residues. V was trimmed by 4 bases and J by 4 bases, leaving 8 bases between them. The CDR3 region has the DNA TGCGCCAGCAGCCTTTCAGCGTACAATGAGCAGTTCTTC. It yields the protein CASSLSAYNEQFF.

This clonotype was detected ten times or more. The germline gene is not matched at one end of the junction; a read error may be the cause. The chain has TRBV29-1 and TRBJ2-1, with D hard to call. The germline V gene has CDR1 SQVTM and CDR2 ANQGSEA. This CDR3 is 15 amino acids long. The CDR3 region is CSFEGPETRYNEQFF. In DNA, the CDR3 is TGCAGCTTTGAAGGTCCGGAGACCCGTTACAATGAGCAGTTCTTC.

This clonotype was counted many times. The chain joins TRBV5-1 to TRBJ2-7; D call uncertain. V was cut by 0 bases and J by 3 bases, with 22 bases left in between. Germline CDR1 SGHRS, CDR2 YFSETQ. This CDR3 comprises 18 residues. CDR3 sequence reads: CASSLGYDLGRTHYEQYF. In nucleotides, the CDR3 is TGCGCCAGCAGCTTGGGATATGATCTCGGGCGAACTCACTACGAGCAGTACTTC.

This clonotype was recorded at least ten times. This chain uses TRBV11-2 with TRBJ2-5; 7 bases line up with TRBD1. Trimming removed 3 bases from V and 4 bases from J; junction bases left unmatched: 11. The CDR3 length is 16 residues. Germline assignment: CDR1 SGHAT and CDR2 FQNNGV. The CDR3 region has the DNA TGTGCCAGCAGCTTTCGAGGGGGCGTTGCCCCAGAGACCCAGTACTTC. This sequence encodes CASSFRGGVAPETQYF. Supplemented by reference TRBV11-2 and TRBJ2-5, the full variable domain reads EAGVAQSPRYKIIEKRQSVAFWCNPISGHATLYWYQQILGQGPKLLIQFQNNGVVDDSQLPKDRFSAERLKGVDSTLKIQPAKLEDSAVYLCASSFRGGVAPETQYFGPGTRLLVL.

The chain uses TRBV4-2 and TRBJ2-1; D gene uncertain. V was shortened by 9 bases and J by 6 bases, with 9 bases between the two germline ends. Germline V lookup: CDR1 LGHNA, CDR2 YNFKEQ. The CDR3 sequence is 11 residues long. The chain's CDR3 is CASRGANEQFF. Written as DNA, the CDR3 is TGTGCCAGTCGTGGAGCCAATGAGCAGTTCTTC.

This clonotype has ten or more counts. The chain recombines TRBV12-3 or TRBV12-4 with TRBJ2-5, with a tentative D call TRBD1 (6 bases). This CDR3 is 13 amino acids long. Trimming took 3 bases from V and 7 from J, leaving 12 bases between them. In nucleotides, the CDR3 is TGTGCCAGCAGTTTGAGGGGGTATGGGACCCAGTACTTC. Protein product: CASSLRGYGTQYF.

This clonotype showed up many times. The chain recombines TRBV27 with TRBJ2-5; the D is unclear. Germline values: CDR1 MNHEY, CDR2 SMNVEV (reference sequence). The CDR3 contains 14 residues. Trimming took 2 bases from V and 5 from J, leaving 12 bases between them. CDR3 loop: CASSLPGPGETQYF. The CDR3 DNA is TGTGCCAGCAGTTTACCCGGGCCTGGGGAGACCCAGTACTTC.

This CDR3 is CASSFVPQGEQFF. CDR3 DNA: TGTGCCAGCAGTTTTGTACCCCAGGGGGAGCAGTTCTTC. The chain uses TRBV12-3 or TRBV12-4 and TRBJ2-1; D is perhaps TRBD1 (6 bases). Trimming removed 3 bases from V and 10 bases from J, with 13 bases in between. The length of the CDR3 is 13 residues.

This clonotype was seen a handful of times. The chain employs TRBV7-9 and TRBJ2-1; TRBD1 might be the D (6 bases). Trimming stripped 5 bases from V and 6 bases from J, with 14 bases between. The CDR3 runs to 14 residues. Germline assignment: CDR1 SEHNR and CDR2 FQNEAQ (reference sequence). The CDR3: CASSIRDIINEQFF. Written as DNA, the CDR3 is TGTGCCAGCAGCATCCGGGACATAATCAATGAGCAGTTCTTC.

The V gene is TRBV7-2, the J gene TRBJ2-1, with 10 bases aligning to TRBD1. The germline V gene has CDR1 SGHTA and CDR2 FQGNSA. The CDR3 has 14 residues. Losses at the gene ends were 5 bases for V and 10 bases for J; bases not matched to a gene: 8. The CDR3 protein is CASSHGTGDFEQFF. CDR3 in DNA: TGTGCCAGCAGCCACGGGACAGGGGACTTCGAGCAGTTCTTC. Looking up the rest from reference TRBV7-2 and TRBJ2-1 gives the full variable domain: GAGVSQSPSNKVTEKGKDVELRCDPISGHTALYWYRQSLGQGLEFLIYFQGNSAPDKSGLPSDRFSAERTGGSVSTLTIQRTQQEDSAVYLCASSHGTGDFEQFFGPGTRLTVL.

This clonotype has ten or more counts. This sequence joins TRBV4-1 and TRBJ2-7; D call uncertain. This CDR3 comprises 13 residues. Trimming took 1 base from V and 4 from J, leaving 8 bases between them. Germline V gene data show CDR1 as MGHRA and CDR2 as YSYEKL. CDR3 coding DNA: TGCGCCAGCAGCCAAGCGAAGGGTTACGAGCAGTACGTC. Protein sequence: CASSQAKGYEQYV.

This clonotype showed up just a few times. The chain recombines TRBV11-2 with TRBJ1-1; D not resolved. The CDR3 is made up of 14 amino acids. V lost 4 bases to trimming and J lost 10 bases, with 19 bases between them. Per germline, CDR1 SGHAT and CDR2 FQNNGV. DNA for the CDR3: TGTGCCAGCAGCTCTGAAGACCGCCTCGGTTTAGCTTTCTTT. Translating it yields CASSSEDRLGLAFF. Based on the CDR3 plus reference TRBV11-2 and TRBJ1-1, the full variable domain is EAGVAQSPRYKIIEKRQSVAFWCNPISGHATLYWYQQILGQGPKLLIQFQNNGVVDDSQLPKDRFSAERLKGVDSTLKIQPAKLEDSAVYLCASSSEDRLGLAFFGQGTRLTVV.

This clonotype was counted at least ten times. The CDR3: CASSSGFRDRDGYTF. CDR3 in DNA: TGTGCCAGCAGCTCGGGTTTCCGGGACAGGGATGGCTACACCTTC. The chain recombines TRBV7-3 with TRBJ1-2; 9 bases align to TRBD1. This CDR3 comprises 15 residues. J gave up 6 bases and V 4 bases, and 9 bases lay outside the gene matches. CDR1 and CDR2 from the germline V gene are SGHTA and FQGTGA.

This clonotype was found many times. The genes are TRBV7-2 and TRBJ1-5, with 9 nucleotides matching TRBD1. Germline CDR1 is SGHTA and CDR2 is FQGNSA. J gave up 3 bases and V 5 bases, and 5 bases lay outside the gene matches. This CDR3 spans 15 amino acids. The CDR3 region is CASSARDRANQPQHF. CDR3 nucleotides: TGTGCCAGCAGCGCCCGGGACAGGGCCAATCAGCCCCAGCATTTT.

This clonotype was seen at least ten times. This chain links TRBV7-8 with TRBJ2-3; 10 bases fit TRBD2. Per the germline V gene, CDR1 is SGHVS and CDR2 is FQNEAQ. This CDR3 has 15 residues. Trimming at V came to 4 bases and at J to 3 bases, leaving 4 bases not matched to a gene. CDR3 nucleotides: TGTGCCAGCAGCTCTCGTAGCGGGAGGACAGATACGCAGTATTTT. This encodes CASSSRSGRTDTQYF. Full variable domain (outside the CDR3, taken from reference TRBV7-8 and TRBJ2-3): GAGVSQSPRYKVAKRGQDVALRCDPISGHVSLFWYQQALGQGPEFLTYFQNEAQLDKSGLPSDRFFAERPEGSVSTLKIQRTQQEDSAVYLCASSSRSGRTDTQYFGPGTRLTVL.

The genes are TRBV6-6 and TRBJ1-1; D is uncertain. CDR1 MNHNY and CDR2 SVGAGI come from the germline V gene (reference sequence). Trimming removed 6 bases at V and 0 bases at J, with 14 bases between. The CDR3 is 15 residues long. CDR3 bases: TGTGCCAGCAGCCCACTCTTGAGCCTGAACACTGAAGCTTTCTTT. It is translated as CASSPLLSLNTEAFF.

The sample holds many counts of this clonotype. The chain has TRBV12-3 or TRBV12-4 and TRBJ2-3; TRBD2 might be the D (5 bases). V lost 0 bases and J lost 0, with 7 bases in between. The CDR3 has 15 amino acids. The CDR3 bases are TGTGCCAGCAGTTTAGCGGGAGCTAGCACAGATACGCAGTATTTT. Protein sequence: CASSLAGASTDTQYF.